This T cell receptor beta chain was retrieved from a study of blood T cell repertoires in COVID-19. On the study more broadly: Specimens from acute and convalescent COVID-19 originated in the United States, Italy and Spain. In each case, the material was cDNA or gDNA derived from T cells, B-cell-depleted T cells, or PBMCs.

Here immunoSEQ multiplex PCR was the method, and the copy in TCRdb shows in-frame clones only, minus some. This repertoire shows 100,000 to 150,000 clones, approximately 85% found once; its top ten account for approximately 6.6%. Concerning this clone: The same CDR3 can be traced to other DNA sequences in this sample.

This CDR3 comprises 13 residues. The ends were cut back, 6 bases at V and 4 bases at J, with 10 bases in the middle. Germline CDR1 and CDR2: LNHDA and SQIVND (reference sequence). The sequencing sample was made of peripheral blood. This clonotype was sampled from an elderly man with active or convalescent COVID-19. This chain joins TRBV19 and TRBJ1-5; tentative D call: TRBD1 (5 bases). The CDR3 DNA sequence: TGTGCCAGTAGCCAAGACAGAAATCAGCCCCAGCATTTT. It codes for CASSQDRNQPQHF.